This T cell receptor (beta chain) is drawn from a study of blood T cell repertoires in COVID-19. Whole-study context: PBMCs, B-cell-depleted T cells, or T cells provided the cDNA or gDNA that made up the material.

Profiled with immunoSEQ multiplex PCR; TCRdb holds only in-frame clones, not every one. The sample lists about 230,000 clones; under 85% were seen once. The Seattle site enrolled patients during active infection and followed them longitudinally. V was trimmed by 2 bases and J by 5 bases, leaving 15 bases between them. Germline loops: CDR1 MNHEY, CDR2 SVGEGT. CDR3 size: 15 residues. The clonotype originates from a woman in her twenties or thirties with COVID-19, enrolled during active disease. The sequencing input was peripheral blood. This sequence joins TRBV6-2 or TRBV6-3 and TRBJ1-1, with D perhaps TRBD1 (6 bases). CDR3 sequence reads: CASSYLQGWGTEAFF. DNA of the CDR3: TGTGCCAGCAGTTACCTACAGGGTTGGGGAACTGAAGCTTTCTTT.